This T cell receptor beta chain appears in the sequencing data of a study of OX40 agonist ivuxolimab in advanced cancers. Regarding the study in general: Ivuxolimab was a fully human IgG2 agonistic monoclonal antibody targeting the costimulatory receptor OX40 (CD134). Of the roughly 52 dose-escalation patients, hepatocellular carcinoma was present in about 19, melanoma in roughly 15, renal cell carcinoma in 9 and head and neck cancer in 9. The point of sequencing TCRbeta in the periphery was to test whether ivuxolimab changed TCR sequence diversity and drove clonal T-cell expansion. A male proportion of 70% to 90% and a mean age of around 60 years, ranging from about 20 to 85, were recorded for the dose-escalation cohort. The monotherapy dose-escalation portion (N = 52 patients) of the phase I ivuxolimab trial is reported in the paper. Patients were allowed to have had prior anti-PD-1, anti-PD-L1 or anti-CTLA-4 therapy, and roughly 40% of the dose-escalation patients had previously received checkpoint inhibitors. Intravenous ivuxolimab was administered to patients every 2 weeks at six dose levels: 0.01, 0.1, 0.3, 1.5, 3 and 10 mg/kg. Partial responses occurred in three dose-escalation patients: two with cutaneous melanoma and one with hepatocellular carcinoma. Broader findings and caveats from the paper: In the 0.1-3.0 mg/kg groups, partial responders had among the lowest normalized peripheral clonal expansion, particularly in CD8+ T cells. Low levels of normalized T-cell clonal expansion were also seen in some patients who did not respond. The antigen specificity of the peripheral T cells that underwent clonal expansion was not determined. After ivuxolimab, more expanded clones were found on average in CD8+ T cells than in CD4+ T cells. At doses from 0.1 to 3.0 mg/kg, clonal expansion was seen in both CD4+ and CD8+ blood T cells between baseline and week 6.

To sequence the TCRbeta CDR3 region, genomic DNA was isolated from the sorted cells. The immunoSEQ Assay was used to sequence the TCRbeta CDR3 regions. Imported from immuneACCESS, the table was reduced by TCRdb to in-frame sequences with V and J called. These copies leave out some clones; in studies compared against another copy, an unresolved V gene accounts for under half, and the cause of the remainder is not known. Here the sample has some 63,000 clones; 80% to 90% occur a single time. The top ten clones comprise 5.2% of the sample. The trial excluded patients who had a history of autoimmune disease or who were on systemic immunosuppression. Peripheral blood for TCR sequencing was collected from all dose cohorts at baseline, on cycle 4 day 1, and on cycle 7 day 1. The samples were drawn from a first-in-human, open-label, multicenter phase I dose-escalation trial of ivuxolimab. Adults with locally advanced or metastatic head and neck squamous cell, hepatocellular, melanoma or renal cell carcinoma were enrolled in the trial. Before TCR sequencing, CD4+ T cells and CD8+ T cells from peripheral blood were sorted into separate populations.

This clone was found once. The antigen it recognizes is unknown. The record has no base qualities; no much larger clone is one base away. From the germline V gene, CDR1 is SGHDT and CDR2 is YYEEEE. Trimming leaves V shorter by 4 bases and J shorter by 6 bases, with the junction holding 4 bases beyond the gene matches. Including cysteine and phenylalanine, the CDR3 has 15 amino acids. The CDR3 DNA has 45 bases and is translated from base 1. This sequence originates from an adult with an advanced solid tumor such as melanoma, head and neck, liver or kidney cancer. Here the chain combines TRBV5-6 and TRBJ2-2, and TRBD1 aligns with 12 junction nucleotides. The material sequenced was CD4+ or CD8+ T cells sorted from blood, taken in a trial of the OX40 agonist ivuxolimab. The CDR3 has the sequence CASSPRDRGPGELFF. The nucleotide sequence is TGTGCCAGCAGCCCACGGGACAGGGGGCCCGGGGAGCTGTTTTTT.